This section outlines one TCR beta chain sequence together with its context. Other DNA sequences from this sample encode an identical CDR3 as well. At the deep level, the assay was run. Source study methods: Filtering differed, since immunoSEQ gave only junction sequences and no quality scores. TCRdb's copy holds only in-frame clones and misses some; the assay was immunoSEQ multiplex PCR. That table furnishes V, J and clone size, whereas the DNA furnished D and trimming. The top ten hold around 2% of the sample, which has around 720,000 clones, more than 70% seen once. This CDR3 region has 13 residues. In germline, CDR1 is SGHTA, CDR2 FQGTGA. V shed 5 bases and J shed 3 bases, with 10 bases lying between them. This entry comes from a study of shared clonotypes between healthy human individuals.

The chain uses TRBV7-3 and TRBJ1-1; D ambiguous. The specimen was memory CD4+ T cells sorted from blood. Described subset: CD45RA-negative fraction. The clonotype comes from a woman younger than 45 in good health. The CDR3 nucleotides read TGTGCCAGCAGCACCCAACGGGACACTGAAGCTTTCTTT. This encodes CASSTQRDTEAFF.